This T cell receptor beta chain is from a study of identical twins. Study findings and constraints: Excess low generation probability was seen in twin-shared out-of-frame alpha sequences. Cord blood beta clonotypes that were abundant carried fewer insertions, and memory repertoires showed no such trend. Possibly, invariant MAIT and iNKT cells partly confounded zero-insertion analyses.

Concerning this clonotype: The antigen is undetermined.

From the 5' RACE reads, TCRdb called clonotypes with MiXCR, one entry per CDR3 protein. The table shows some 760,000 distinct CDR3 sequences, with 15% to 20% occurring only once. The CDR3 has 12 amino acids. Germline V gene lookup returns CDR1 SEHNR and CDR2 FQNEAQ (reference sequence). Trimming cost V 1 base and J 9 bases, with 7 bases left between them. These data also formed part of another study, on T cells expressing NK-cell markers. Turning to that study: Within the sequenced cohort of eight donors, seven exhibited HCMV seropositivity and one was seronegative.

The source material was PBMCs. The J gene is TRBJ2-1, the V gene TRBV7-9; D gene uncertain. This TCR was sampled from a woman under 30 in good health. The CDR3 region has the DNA TGTGCCAGCAGCTTAGACCCGGGTGAGCAGTTCTTC. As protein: CASSLDPGEQFF.